The 18 T cell receptor beta chains listed next were all sequenced from one sample in a study of blood T cell repertoires in COVID-19. TCRdb's table, derived via immunoSEQ multiplex PCR, lists solely in-frame clones and lacks some. The sample holds roughly 380,000 clones, about nine tenths seen once. The source material was peripheral blood. All receptors derive from a woman in her thirties or forties with COVID-19, enrolled during active disease.

The chain couples TRBV5-6 to TRBJ1-5, with D tentatively TRBD1 (5 bases). Germline loops: CDR1 SGHDT, CDR2 YYEEEE. The CDR3 extends over 15 amino acids. V was shortened by 1 base and J by 0 bases, with 8 bases between the two germline ends. CDR3 in amino acids: CASSLRGYSNQPQHF. The CDR3 bases are TGTGCCAGCAGCTTGAGGGGATATAGCAATCAGCCCCAGCATTTT.

This clone has only a few counts. This rearrangement joins TRBV5-5 to TRBJ1-2; D gene uncertain. The germline CDR1 and CDR2 sequences are SGHKS and YYEKEE (reference sequence). CDR3 length: 15 residues. Trimming shortened V by 2 bases and J by 4 bases, and 15 bases separated the two germline ends. CDR3 region: CASSFSAGEGYGYTF. The CDR3 DNA follows: TGTGCCAGCAGCTTTTCGGCAGGTGAAGGCTATGGCTACACCTTC. The whole variable domain, remainder taken from reference TRBV5-5 and TRBJ1-2, is DAGVTQSPTHLIKTRGQQVTLRCSPISGHKSVSWYQQVLGQGPQFIFQYYEKEERGRGNFPDRFSARQFPNYSSELNVNALLLGDSALYLCASSFSAGEGYGYTFGSGTRLTVV.

The rearrangement joins TRBV27 to TRBJ2-1; the match to TRBD2 covers 13 bases. The CDR3 runs 18 residues. The germline V gene encodes CDR1 MNHEY and CDR2 SMNVEV (reference sequence). After removal of 4 bases from V and 2 bases from J, the junction contained 8 bases not matched to a gene. The CDR3 reads CASSSPRTSGGAYNEQFF. The DNA for the CDR3 is TGTGCCAGCAGTTCGCCTCGAACTAGCGGGGGGGCCTACAATGAGCAGTTCTTC.

The chain links TRBV13 to TRBJ2-7; 7 nucleotides match TRBD1. This CDR3 region has 17 residues. V shed 0 bases, J shed 4 bases, and the junction held 12 bases outside the gene matches. Germline lookup yields CDR1 PRHDT and CDR2 FYEKMQ (reference sequence). The DNA of the CDR3 is TGTGCCAGCAGCTTAGGAACGAGACGAGGGGGCCGTTACGAGCAGTACTTC. Protein: CASSLGTRRGGRYEQYF.

The chain combines TRBV10-3 with TRBJ2-5; 8 bases are a match to TRBD2. This CDR3 spans 15 amino acids. The germline gives CDR1 ENHRY, CDR2 SYGVKD. J was trimmed by 2 bases and V by 8 bases; bases with no gene match: 10. The CDR3 loop reads CAISGTSEGQETQYF. In DNA, the CDR3 is TGTGCCATCTCCGGGACTAGTGAAGGGCAAGAGACCCAGTACTTC.

The chain couples TRBV5-6 to TRBJ2-2, with TRBD2 identical over 7 bases. The junction had 3 bases not matched to a gene; V was cut back by 1 base and J by 6 bases. Germline CDR1 is SGHDT and CDR2 is YYEEEE. The CDR3 extends over 14 amino acids. The CDR3 nucleotides read TGTGCCAGCAGCTTGAGCGGGGTAGCCGGGGAGCTGTTTTTT. Encoded protein: CASSLSGVAGELFF. The entire variable domain, with the rest obtained from reference TRBV5-6 and TRBJ2-2, is as follows: DAGVTQSPTHLIKTRGQQVTLRCSPKSGHDTVSWYQQALGQGPQFIFQYYEEEERQRGNFPDRFSGHQFPNYSSELNVNALLLGDSALYLCASSLSGVAGELFFGEGSRLTVL.

V gene TRBV4-3 combines with J gene TRBJ1-1, with D perhaps matching TRBD1 (5 bases). The CDR3 length is 16 residues. V was clipped by 0 bases and J by 1 base, with 12 bases between them. Per the germline V gene, CDR1 is LGHNA and CDR2 is YSLEER. The CDR3 reads CASSQEGRGPNTEAFF. In nucleotides, the CDR3 is TGCGCCAGCAGCCAAGAAGGGAGGGGACCGAACACTGAAGCTTTCTTT.

The chain employs TRBV9 and TRBJ2-2, with D perhaps TRBD1 (6 bases). V gave up 3 bases and J gave up 7 bases, with 10 bases separating them. The CDR3 covers 13 residues. The germline V gene has CDR1 SGDLS and CDR2 YYNGEE. CDR3 region: CASSATGNGELFF. The CDR3 region has the DNA TGTGCCAGCAGCGCTACAGGGAACGGGGAGCTGTTTTTT.

This chain links TRBV19 with TRBJ2-2, with TRBD1 matching 7 bases. This CDR3 contains 14 residues. Germline loops: CDR1 LNHDA, CDR2 SQIVND (reference sequence). V shed 7 bases and J 6 bases; nucleotides not matched to a gene: 8. The CDR3 region is CASTPGGNAGELFF. DNA of the CDR3: TGTGCCAGTACCCCAGGGGGTAACGCCGGGGAGCTGTTTTTT.

This chain uses TRBV9 with TRBJ2-5; 8 bases are a match to TRBD2. V gave up 3 bases and J gave up 5 bases; unmatched junction bases: 18. The CDR3 sequence is 18 residues long. Germline values: CDR1 SGDLS, CDR2 YYNGEE. Here the CDR3 reads CASSEGMDLAGRLETQYF. In nucleotides, the CDR3 is TGTGCCAGCAGCGAGGGGATGGATTTAGCGGGACGGTTGGAGACCCAGTACTTC.

This clone turned up a few times. This rearrangement joins TRBV6-6 to TRBJ1-1, with 7 bases identical to TRBD1. V dropped 5 bases and J dropped 1; count of bases not matched to a gene: 4. Per germline, CDR1 MNHNY and CDR2 SVGAGI (reference sequence). The CDR3 extends over 14 amino acids. CDR3 sequence: CASSRQGSNTEAFF. The CDR3 DNA reads as TGTGCCAGCAGTCGACAGGGTTCGAACACTGAAGCTTTCTTT.

This clone was counted once. The chain has TRBV28 and TRBJ1-1; D uncertain. Per germline, CDR1 MDHEN and CDR2 SYDVKM. The CDR3 has 13 amino acids. The V end was cut by 1 base, the J end by 0 bases, with 3 bases between. CDR3 nucleotide sequence: TGTGCCAGCAGTTTATACATGAACACTGAAGCTTTCTTT. It translates to CASSLYMNTEAFF.

This chain uses TRBV7-9 with TRBJ2-7, with TRBD1 matching 7 bases. Germline loops: CDR1 SEHNR, CDR2 FQNEAQ (reference sequence). With 5 bases clipped from V and 4 bases from J, the junction kept 11 bases outside the gene matches. The length of the CDR3 is 15 residues. In DNA form, the CDR3 reads TGTGCCAGCAGCCCAGAAGGGGGCCTAGGTTACGAGCAGTACTTC. Encoded protein: CASSPEGGLGYEQYF.

V and J are TRBV3-1 (or the pseudogene TRBV3-2) and TRBJ1-1; no clear D gene. V gave up 0 bases and J gave up 11 bases, with 13 bases separating them. Germline-derived CDR1 and CDR2 are LGHDT and YNNKEL (reference sequence). The CDR3 loop spans 13 amino acids. The CDR3 DNA sequence: TGTGCCAGCAGCCAAGAAGGGCGGGGTATGGCTTTCTTT. This gives the protein CASSQEGRGMAFF.

V gene TRBV5-1 combines with J gene TRBJ1-1; D not resolved. Trimming pared 1 base from V and 1 base from J, leaving 8 bases between. CDR3 length: 14 amino acids. The V gene's germline CDR1 is SGHRS and CDR2 YFSETQ. CDR3 protein: CASSLYQSNTEAFF. The CDR3 DNA is TGCGCCAGCAGCTTGTACCAGTCGAACACTGAAGCTTTCTTT.

Notes on this clone: A junction boundary mismatches the germline segment, possibly from a read error. The rearrangement uses TRBV7-7 and TRBJ2-7, with 9 positions matching TRBD1. Germline V gives CDR1 SSHAT, CDR2 FNYEAQ (reference sequence). CDR3 length equals 15 residues. CDR3 DNA: TGTGCTAGCAGCTTAGGACAGGGGATCGCCTACGAGCAGTACTTC. This encodes CASSLGQGIAYEQYF.

The V and J genes are TRBV28 and TRBJ2-7; TRBD1 matches at 9 bases. Germline V CDR1 and CDR2: MDHEN, SYDVKM. The V segment lost 5 bases and the J segment 4 bases; nucleotides outside the gene matches: 9. This CDR3 is 15 amino acids long. CDR3 region: CASSARDRDSYEQYF. DNA for the CDR3: TGTGCCAGCAGTGCCCGGGACAGGGATTCGTACGAGCAGTACTTC. Variable domain in full (rest from reference TRBV28 and TRBJ2-7): DVKVTQSSRYLVKRTGEKVFLECVQDMDHENMFWYRQDPGLGLRLIYFSYDVKMKEKGDIPEGYSVSREKKERFSLILESASTNQTSMYLCASSARDRDSYEQYFGPGTRLTVT.

This chain joins TRBV7-6 and TRBJ2-3; 9 nucleotides line up with TRBD1. The V and J ends lost 6 bases and 2 bases, in that order; junction bases with no gene match: 9. This CDR3 has 16 residues. Per germline, CDR1 SGHVS and CDR2 FNYEAQ. The CDR3 sequence: CASSGGEQGATDTQYF. The CDR3 DNA reads TGTGCCAGCAGTGGGGGGGAACAGGGGGCCACAGATACGCAGTATTTT.